The T cell receptor beta chain described here comes from a study of T cell responses to AZD1222 COVID-19 vaccine. Here immunoSEQ multiplex PCR was the method, and the copy in TCRdb shows in-frame clones only, minus some. The table shows around 140,000 clones, with just over 90% occurring only once. The CDR3 runs to 15 residues. V gave up 5 bases and J gave up 3 bases, with 14 bases separating them. Per germline, CDR1 MNHEY and CDR2 SVGAGI. The specimen comprised peripheral blood, sampled on day 0 of AZD1222 vaccination. The chain combines TRBV6-5 with TRBJ1-5; D remains ambiguous. This receptor was obtained from an adult in good health. In DNA, the CDR3 is TGTGCCAGCAGTCCCGGGGTACCGGACAATCAGCCCCAGCATTTT. Encoded protein: CASSPGVPDNQPQHF.